The 28 T cell receptor beta chains below come from one sample, sequenced in a study of T cell responses to AZD1222 COVID-19 vaccine. Only in-frame clones appear in the TCRdb table, and some are missing; sequencing was by immunoSEQ multiplex PCR. The data hold 45,000 to 60,000 clones, with 80% to 90% observed a single time. Sequenced material: peripheral blood, taken on day 0 of AZD1222 vaccination. Receptors were obtained from an adult in good health.

The V and J genes are TRBV27 and TRBJ1-2; D gene uncertain. CDR3 length: 15 amino acids. The V end was cut by 5 bases, the J end by 4 bases, with 17 bases between. Germline V gene data show CDR1 as MNHEY and CDR2 as SMNVEV (reference sequence). The CDR3 nucleotides are TGTGCCAGCAGTCCATATTCACGGTTTCGCTATGGCTACACCTTC. It yields the protein CASSPYSRFRYGYTF.

V and J are TRBV2 and TRBJ1-5, with D perhaps TRBD1 (5 bases). The germline V gene encodes CDR1 SNHLY and CDR2 FYNNEI. The V end was cut by 5 bases, the J end by 2 bases, with 13 bases between. CDR3 length equals 15 residues. The CDR3 DNA is TGTGCCAGCAGTACGACGGGGCGAGGCAATCAGCCCCAGCATTTT. Translation gives CASSTTGRGNQPQHF.

The V gene is TRBV3-1 (or the pseudogene TRBV3-2), the J gene TRBJ1-2; D might be TRBD1 (6 bases). V lost 0 bases and J 10 bases, leaving 9 bases between the germline ends. Germline CDR1 and CDR2: LGHDT and YNNKEL (reference sequence). The CDR3 covers 12 residues. DNA for the CDR3: TGTGCCAGCAGCCAAGACTTGGGGGCCTACACCTTC. Protein: CASSQDLGAYTF.

The CDR3 sequence is CASTNPRMGEETQYF. CDR3 in DNA: TGTGCCAGCACCAATCCGCGTATGGGGGAAGAGACCCAGTACTTC. The chain carries TRBV7-9 and TRBJ2-5; perhaps D is TRBD1 or TRBD2 (5 bases each). This CDR3 has 15 residues. Deletions cut 7 bases from V and 3 bases from J, with 18 bases between. CDR1 SEHNR and CDR2 FQNEAQ come from the germline V gene (reference sequence).

The V and J genes are TRBV10-3 and TRBJ2-7; maybe TRBD2 (6 bases). Germline lookup yields CDR1 ENHRY and CDR2 SYGVKD. The length of the CDR3 is 15 residues. Trimming shortened V by 6 bases and J by 0 bases, and 15 bases separated the two germline ends. The CDR3 region has the DNA TGTGCCATCAGGGAGACGGGCGGGGACTCCTACGAGCAGTACTTC. Translating gives CAIRETGGDSYEQYF.

The genes are TRBV27 and TRBJ1-4; D uncertain. V lost 6 bases and J lost 2, with 16 bases in between. The CDR3 totals 16 residues. Per the germline V gene, CDR1 is MNHEY and CDR2 is SMNVEV (reference sequence). CDR3 protein: CASSLIGVGTNEKLFF. The CDR3 DNA reads as TGTGCCAGCAGCCTTATTGGGGTTGGGACTAATGAAAAACTGTTTTTT.

This rearrangement joins TRBV6-2 or TRBV6-3 to TRBJ2-7; the D call may be TRBD1 or TRBD2 (5 bases each). Germline V gene data show CDR1 as MNHEY and CDR2 as SVGEGT. V was cut by 5 bases and J by 3 bases, with 17 bases left in between. The CDR3 loop spans 15 amino acids. The DNA for the CDR3 is TGTGCCAGCAGTCTCGGGACCCCCCAAGACTACGAGCAGTACTTC. Protein: CASSLGTPQDYEQYF.

The rearrangement links TRBV5-1 to TRBJ2-3, with a weak D call TRBD2 (5 bases). The CDR3 consists of 14 residues. V shed 4 bases and J shed 3 bases, with 12 bases lying between them. Germline-derived CDR1 and CDR2 are SGHRS and YFSETQ. The CDR3 bases are TGCGCCAGCAGCGATTCGCCGGGAACAGATACGCAGTATTTT. This translates into CASSDSPGTDTQYF. The whole variable domain, remainder taken from reference TRBV5-1 and TRBJ2-3, is KAGVTQTPRYLIKTRGQQVTLSCSPISGHRSVSWYQQTPGQGLQFLFEYFSETQRNKGNFPGRFSGRQFSNSRSEMNVSTLELGDSALYLCASSDSPGTDTQYFGPGTRLTVL.

V gene TRBV10-3 combines with J gene TRBJ1-1; 8 bases match TRBD1. The CDR3 is made up of 15 amino acids. Germline-derived CDR1 and CDR2 are ENHRY and SYGVKD. With 6 bases clipped from V and 1 base from J, the junction kept 7 bases outside the gene matches. The CDR3 DNA sequence: TGTGCCATCAGGGCAGGGGGCCCTTGGAACACTGAAGCTTTCTTT. It translates to CAIRAGGPWNTEAFF.

This clone was seen a few times. The identical CDR3 is also encoded by other nucleotide sequences in the sample. The chain has TRBV5-1 and TRBJ1-6; D remains ambiguous. The CDR3 has 12 amino acids. Trimming removed 2 bases from V and 7 bases from J, with 4 bases in between. The germline gives CDR1 SGHRS, CDR2 YFSETQ. CDR3 in amino acids: CASSFLNSPLHF. CDR3 nucleotides: TGCGCCAGCAGCTTCTTAAATTCACCCCTCCACTTT.

The chain joins TRBV2 to TRBJ2-7, with TRBD2 as a possible D gene (6 bases). Germline assignment: CDR1 SNHLY and CDR2 FYNNEI. This CDR3 has 15 amino acids. Trimming removed 1 base at V and 2 bases at J, with 12 bases between. The CDR3 loop is CASSEELLATYEQYF. DNA for the CDR3: TGTGCCAGCAGTGAAGAACTCCTAGCGACCTACGAGCAGTACTTC.

This chain uses TRBV5-4 with TRBJ2-3, with 9 bases lining up with TRBD1. V was clipped by 0 bases and J by 0 bases; unmatched bases: 5. Germline CDR1 is SGHNT and CDR2 is YYREEE (reference sequence). CDR3 length: 17 amino acids. The CDR3 DNA follows: TGTGCCAGCAGCTTGGGGGGACAGGGCTTCAGCACAGATACGCAGTATTTT. Its translation is CASSLGGQGFSTDTQYF.

The chain links TRBV6-2 or TRBV6-3 to TRBJ2-1; D possibly corresponds to TRBD2 (6 bases). The germline gives CDR1 MNHEY, CDR2 SVGEGT. V was pared by 6 bases and J by 5 bases, with 14 bases between. The CDR3 sequence is 14 residues long. The CDR3 DNA follows: TGTGCCAGCAGCCGACCTAGCGTAGACAATGAGCAGTTCTTC. Amino acids: CASSRPSVDNEQFF.

This clone has only one observation. CDR3 in amino acids: CASSQDRGRGEQFF. DNA for the CDR3: TGTGCCAGCAGCCAAGATCGTGGGAGGGGCGAGCAGTTCTTC. The rearrangement links TRBV3-1 (or the pseudogene TRBV3-2) to TRBJ2-1; 7 nucleotides align to TRBD2. This CDR3 comprises 14 residues. In germline, CDR1 is LGHDT, CDR2 YNNKEL (reference sequence). Unmatched junction bases numbered 6, after V lost 0 bases and J lost 10 bases.

The sample holds one count of this clone. The CDR3 DNA reads as TGTGCCAGCAGTCAAGGACAGTTCGCCGGGGAGCTGTTTTTT. Residues: CASSQGQFAGELFF. This chain uses TRBV2 with TRBJ2-2, with a possible D match to TRBD1 (6 bases). This CDR3 has 14 residues. The V and J ends lost 5 bases and 6 bases respectively, with 13 bases between them. The V gene's germline CDR1 is SNHLY and CDR2 FYNNEI.

The sample holds a few counts of this clone. This chain joins TRBV4-1 and TRBJ2-2; 7 bases align to TRBD2. J lost 1 base, V lost 6 bases, and 2 bases had no gene match. This CDR3 spans 14 amino acids. Germline-derived CDR1 and CDR2 are MGHRA and YSYEKL. In DNA, the CDR3 is TGCGCCAGCAGGCTAGCGGAGAACACCGGGGAGCTGTTTTTT. Translating it yields CASRLAENTGELFF.

This clone has only a few counts. The V gene is TRBV19, the J gene TRBJ1-2; D is unresolved. In germline, CDR1 is LNHDA, CDR2 SQIVND (reference sequence). The CDR3 has 14 residues. Trimming left V 6 bases short and J 0 bases short, with 11 bases between. In DNA, the CDR3 is TGTGCCAGTAGAAGAGCACAGCCTAACTATGGCTACACCTTC. Translated: CASRRAQPNYGYTF. The full variable domain, its missing parts supplied by reference TRBV19 and TRBJ1-2, is DGGITQSPKYLFRKEGQNVTLSCEQNLNHDAMYWYRQDPGQGLRLIYYSQIVNDFQKGDIAEGYSVSREKKESFPLTVTSAQKNPTAFYLCASRRAQPNYGYTFGSGTRLTVV.

This sequence joins TRBV6-5 and TRBJ1-1; D is undetermined. CDR3 size: 13 residues. Trimming pared 0 bases from V and 4 bases from J, leaving 6 bases between. CDR1 is MNHEY and CDR2 is SVGAGI in the germline V gene. CDR3 sequence: CASSYSAGTEAFF. The CDR3 DNA reads TGTGCCAGCAGTTACTCGGCGGGCACTGAAGCTTTCTTT.

Only a few counts were recorded for this clone. The chain combines TRBV6-1 with TRBJ1-6; TRBD1 might be the D (5 bases). Germline lookup yields CDR1 MNHNS and CDR2 SASEGT. The CDR3 contains 16 residues. The germline V and J ends were trimmed by 4 bases and 9 bases, with 19 bases remaining between them. In nucleotides, the CDR3 is TGTGCCAGCAGTGGGGGGTGGAGGGAAGGGATTTCACCCCTCCACTTT. This encodes CASSGGWREGISPLHF.

The genes are TRBV6-5 and TRBJ1-1; 11 bases are a match to TRBD1. This CDR3 contains 14 residues. V gave up 9 bases and J gave up 4 bases; unmatched junction bases: 7. Germline-derived CDR1 and CDR2 are MNHEY and SVGAGI. This CDR3 is CASRTGGLGTEAFF. The CDR3, as DNA: TGTGCCAGTCGGACAGGGGGCCTGGGCACTGAAGCTTTCTTT.

This clone was observed once. The rearrangement links TRBV19 to TRBJ2-7; 10 positions agree with TRBD2. V trimming: 1 base; J trimming: 0 bases; junction bases outside the gene matches: 9. The length of the CDR3 is 18 residues. Per the germline V gene, CDR1 is LNHDA and CDR2 is SQIVND (reference sequence). CDR3: CASSIVRTSGPSSYEQYF. CDR3 nucleotides: TGTGCCAGTAGTATAGTTCGGACTAGCGGACCCAGCTCCTACGAGCAGTACTTC.

The chain combines TRBV28 with TRBJ1-1; D gene uncertain. CDR1 MDHEN and CDR2 SYDVKM come from the germline V gene. Between the trimmed V and J ends, which lost 5 bases and 2 bases, there was a span of 3 bases. The CDR3 has 11 residues. CDR3 coding DNA: TGTGCCAGCAGTGGCAACACTGAAGCTTTCTTT. It encodes CASSGNTEAFF.

CDR3 sequence reads: CASSPGQGFPSGQFF. CDR3 sequence (DNA): TGTGCCAGCAGTCCGGGACAGGGTTTCCCTAGTGGGCAGTTCTTC. The rearrangement joins TRBV19 to TRBJ2-1; 9 bases match TRBD1. The CDR3 has 15 residues. Germline loops: CDR1 LNHDA, CDR2 SQIVND (reference sequence). Trimming took 9 bases from V and 12 from J; bases not matched to a gene: 18.

The chain has TRBV15 and TRBJ2-3; D not certain. Germline V lookup: CDR1 LNHNV, CDR2 YYDKDF (reference sequence). The CDR3 length is 16 residues. V was pared by 4 bases and J by 2 bases, with 16 bases between. The CDR3 sequence: CATSTSTVAPTDTQYF. Here the CDR3 DNA reads TGTGCCACCAGCACCTCGACCGTGGCCCCCACAGATACGCAGTATTTT. The full variable domain, rest sourced from reference TRBV15 and TRBJ2-3, is DAMVIQNPRYQVTQFGKPVTLSCSQTLNHNVMYWYQQKSSQAPKLLFHYYDKDFNNEADTPDNFQSRRPNTSFCFLDIRSPGLGDTAMYLCATSTSTVAPTDTQYFGPGTRLTVL.

Only a few counts were recorded for this clone. The CDR3: CASSPPWAYEQYF. The CDR3 coding sequence is TGTGCCAGCTCACCCCCATGGGCCTACGAGCAGTACTTC. V is TRBV18 and J is TRBJ2-7, with unresolved D. CDR1 and CDR2 from the germline V gene are KGHSH and LQKENI. The CDR3 contains 13 residues. With 3 bases removed from V and 2 bases from J, the gap between germline ends came to 8 bases.

Note on this clone: The DNA is omitted, as the CDR3 cannot be located on it reliably, and the CDR3 follows TCRdb's listing. The chain uses TRBV5-1 and TRBJ2-1; the D call TRBD2 from the table was never checked on the DNA. A total of 17 residues make up the CDR3, ends included. Germline CDR1 and CDR2: SGHRS and YFSETQ. CDR3 protein: CASSILGGAGIYNEQFF.

V is TRBV7-3 and J is TRBJ1-2; 7 positions agree with TRBD1. This CDR3 comprises 17 residues. The J segment lost 0 bases and the V segment lost 0 bases, leaving 7 bases of the junction unmatched. Per the germline V gene, CDR1 is SGHTA and CDR2 is FQGTGA. The CDR3 nucleotides read TGTGCCAGCAGCTTAACGACGGGACAGCACACTAACTATGGCTACACCTTC. Protein: CASSLTTGQHTNYGYTF. The entire variable domain, with the rest obtained from reference TRBV7-3 and TRBJ1-2, is as follows: GAGVSQTPSNKVTEKGKYVELRCDPISGHTALYWYRQSLGQGPEFLIYFQGTGAADDSGLPNDRFFAVRPEGSVSTLKIQRTERGDSAVYLCASSLTTGQHTNYGYTFGSGTRLTVV.

The chain combines TRBV5-5 with TRBJ2-3; no clear D gene. The length of the CDR3 is 14 residues. The germline V gene encodes CDR1 SGHKS and CDR2 YYEKEE (reference sequence). V was trimmed by 4 bases and J by 3 bases, leaving 12 bases between them. The CDR3: CASSQTSGTDTQYF. In nucleotides, the CDR3 is TGTGCCAGCAGCCAAACCTCTGGGACAGATACGCAGTATTTT.